Listed below are T cell receptor beta chains from one sample, sequenced in a study of CXCR3-negative and CXCR3-positive naive CD8 T cells. With the 5' RACE reads reprocessed, TCRdb shows one record per CDR3 protein and no DNA. With 50,000 to 65,000 distinct CDR3 sequences in the sample, the ten largest clones hold 1.5%. The source material was naive CXCR3- CD8+ T cells from blood. The receptors were gathered from a human donor in good health. Some clones in this sample may be carry-over from other donors' samples. Both conserved end residues are part of each CDR3. Each record gives: J gene, clone size, V gene, CDR3 protein. A clone size is listed for some rows: how often the clone was seen (once, few, many), or a class if it is expanded.

j_gene: TRBJ1-2; abundance: NA; v_gene: TRBV29-1; CDR3aa: CSVEGGTPGYGYTF
j_gene: TRBJ2-1; abundance: NA; v_gene: TRBV3-1; CDR3aa: CASSQEAPADEQFF
j_gene: TRBJ2-2; abundance: NA; v_gene: TRBV20-1; CDR3aa: CSARSPTSGDTGELFF
j_gene: TRBJ2-7; abundance: NA; v_gene: TRBV29-1; CDR3aa: CSGGTGNEQYF
j_gene: TRBJ2-3; abundance: NA; v_gene: TRBV28; CDR3aa: CASSSPPRRGASDTQYF
j_gene: TRBJ2-5; abundance: NA; v_gene: TRBV7-8; CDR3aa: CASSMNDGTGETQYF
j_gene: TRBJ2-2; abundance: NA; v_gene: TRBV28; CDR3aa: CASSPDWTNTGELFF
j_gene: TRBJ1-4; abundance: NA; v_gene: TRBV7-8; CDR3aa: CASSLGRNLEKLFF
j_gene: TRBJ2-7; abundance: NA; v_gene: TRBV28; CDR3aa: CASRDRDRSSYEQYF
j_gene: TRBJ1-4; abundance: NA; v_gene: TRBV7-9; CDR3aa: CASRSATNEKLFF
j_gene: TRBJ2-1; abundance: NA; v_gene: TRBV23-1; CDR3aa: CASSQSISSYNEQFF
j_gene: TRBJ2-3; abundance: NA; v_gene: TRBV28; CDR3aa: CASSAYTDTQYF
j_gene: TRBJ2-7; abundance: NA; v_gene: TRBV4-2; CDR3aa: CASSQASGVYEQYF
j_gene: TRBJ1-2; abundance: NA; v_gene: TRBV28; CDR3aa: CASSPPGGRRGYTF
j_gene: TRBJ2-5; abundance: NA; v_gene: TRBV7-2; CDR3aa: CASSKTSGGGETQYF
j_gene: TRBJ1-2; abundance: NA; v_gene: TRBV4-3; CDR3aa: CASSQGIRGAYGYTF
j_gene: TRBJ2-7; abundance: NA; v_gene: TRBV7-2; CDR3aa: CASSSPGQPYYEQYF
j_gene: TRBJ2-7; abundance: NA; v_gene: TRBV4-1; CDR3aa: CASSQDPAEVRGLYEQYF
j_gene: TRBJ2-1; abundance: NA; v_gene: TRBV6-1; CDR3aa: CASSQTVDEQFF
j_gene: TRBJ2-2; abundance: NA; v_gene: TRBV4-3; CDR3aa: CASSQGVGDLNTGELFF
j_gene: TRBJ2-2; abundance: NA; v_gene: TRBV7-9; CDR3aa: CASSLSFTGELFF
j_gene: TRBJ2-7; abundance: NA; v_gene: TRBV27; CDR3aa: CASIPSTGAAANEQYF
j_gene: TRBJ2-4; abundance: NA; v_gene: TRBV4-2; CDR3aa: CASSQIRLAPDIQYF
j_gene: TRBJ2-3; abundance: NA; v_gene: TRBV4-3; CDR3aa: CASSQDRPPSSTDTQYF
j_gene: TRBJ2-2; abundance: NA; v_gene: TRBV7-2; CDR3aa: CASSSLRGGRSDTGELFF
j_gene: TRBJ2-7; abundance: NA; v_gene: TRBV9; CDR3aa: CASSVDPMVGSQYEQYF
j_gene: TRBJ2-7; abundance: NA; v_gene: TRBV5-1; CDR3aa: CASSWFPGTEVSYEQYF
j_gene: TRBJ2-1; abundance: NA; v_gene: TRBV7-6; CDR3aa: CASSLVASPGGQFF
j_gene: TRBJ2-7; abundance: NA; v_gene: TRBV7-9; CDR3aa: CASSLGDRGQGEQYF
j_gene: TRBJ1-5; abundance: NA; v_gene: TRBV27; CDR3aa: CASSLTPLEGRGQPQHF
j_gene: TRBJ2-1; abundance: NA; v_gene: TRBV7-8; CDR3aa: CASSISGGWYNEQFF
j_gene: TRBJ1-4; abundance: NA; v_gene: TRBV7-2; CDR3aa: CASNPYVDLTRDEKLFF
j_gene: TRBJ1-5; abundance: NA; v_gene: TRBV20-1; CDR3aa: CSARDSLEFEPQHF
j_gene: TRBJ2-1; abundance: NA; v_gene: TRBV28; CDR3aa: CASSWGADNEQFF
j_gene: TRBJ2-7; abundance: NA; v_gene: TRBV29-1; CDR3aa: CSVRGQGFYEQYF
j_gene: TRBJ2-2; abundance: NA; v_gene: TRBV7-9; CDR3aa: CASSPRETQNTGELFF
j_gene: TRBJ1-6; abundance: NA; v_gene: TRBV12-3/TRBV12-4; CDR3aa: CASSLGAAPLHF
j_gene: TRBJ2-1; abundance: NA; v_gene: TRBV28; CDR3aa: CASSLSVAGGTYNEQFF
j_gene: TRBJ2-3; abundance: NA; v_gene: TRBV12-3/TRBV12-4; CDR3aa: CASREGAPDTQYF
j_gene: TRBJ2-2; abundance: NA; v_gene: TRBV11-2; CDR3aa: CASSPATTGELFF
j_gene: TRBJ2-7; abundance: NA; v_gene: TRBV7-8; CDR3aa: CASSLGLAGGYEQYF
j_gene: TRBJ1-2; abundance: NA; v_gene: TRBV29-1; CDR3aa: CSVVRPNVPPFGYTF
j_gene: TRBJ2-3; abundance: NA; v_gene: TRBV9; CDR3aa: CASSVFGRDSDTQYF
j_gene: TRBJ2-7; abundance: NA; v_gene: TRBV9; CDR3aa: CASSGRTSYEQYF
j_gene: TRBJ1-3; abundance: NA; v_gene: TRBV29-1; CDR3aa: CSVELGNTIYF
j_gene: TRBJ2-7; abundance: NA; v_gene: TRBV15; CDR3aa: CATSSPGGGLREQYF
j_gene: TRBJ2-5; abundance: NA; v_gene: TRBV25-1; CDR3aa: CASSDEGGETQYF
j_gene: TRBJ2-1; abundance: NA; v_gene: TRBV21-1; CDR3aa: CASSPRARGGNEQFF
j_gene: TRBJ2-1; abundance: NA; v_gene: TRBV29-1; CDR3aa: CSVEEQGRYNEQFF
j_gene: TRBJ2-7; abundance: medium-sized; v_gene: TRBV3-1; CDR3aa: CASSQDGAASYEQYF
j_gene: TRBJ2-3; abundance: NA; v_gene: TRBV29-1; CDR3aa: CSVDKLQRPDTQYF
j_gene: TRBJ2-3; abundance: NA; v_gene: TRBV28; CDR3aa: CASSLSWTETQYF